This T cell receptor beta chain was sequenced during a study of CD8 T cells in Susac syndrome. Random hexamers were used to reverse transcribe the RNA input (about 0.5 to 1 ug). TCRdb reprocessed the immunoSEQ multiplex PCR reads with MiXCR, giving one entry per CDR3 protein. The profile shows about 140,000 distinct CDR3 sequences, around 94% of them singletons. Germline values: CDR1 SGDLS, CDR2 YYNGEE. Trimming stripped 4 bases from V and 6 bases from J, with 19 bases between. The CDR3 loop spans 15 amino acids. The TCR sequence derives from a human donor in good health. The V gene is TRBV9, the J gene TRBJ1-1, with D maybe TRBD1 (5 bases). Sequenced material: CD8+ T cells from PBMCs. In nucleotides, the CDR3 is TGTGCCAGCAGCCAAAGTATAGGTTTAGGGGCTGAAGCTTTCTTT. It specifies CASSQSIGLGAEAFF.